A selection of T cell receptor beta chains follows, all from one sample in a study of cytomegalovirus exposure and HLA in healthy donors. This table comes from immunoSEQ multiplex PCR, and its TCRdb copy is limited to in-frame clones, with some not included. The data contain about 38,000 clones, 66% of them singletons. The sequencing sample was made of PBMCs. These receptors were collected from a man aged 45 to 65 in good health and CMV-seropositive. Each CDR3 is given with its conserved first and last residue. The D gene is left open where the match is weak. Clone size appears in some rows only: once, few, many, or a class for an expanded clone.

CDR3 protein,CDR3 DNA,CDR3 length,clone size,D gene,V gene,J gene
CATLGADISSYNEQFF,TGTGCCACTCTGGGGGCGGACATAAGCTCCTACAATGAGCAGTTCTTC,16,.,.,TRBV19,TRBJ2-1
CASSVDPVTEAFF,TGTGCCAGCAGCGTAGATCCAGTGACTGAAGCTTTCTTT,13,few,.,TRBV9,TRBJ1-1
CASSERRLNTEAFF,TGTGCCAGCAGTGAAAGGCGGCTGAACACTGAAGCTTTCTTT,14,.,.,TRBV2,TRBJ1-1
CASSSGHMNTEAFF,TGTGCCAGCAGCTCCGGACACATGAACACTGAAGCTTTCTTT,14,once,.,TRBV7-9,TRBJ1-1
CASSWTGSYEQYF,TGTGCCAGCAGCTGGACAGGGTCCTACGAGCAGTACTTC,13,.,TRBD1,TRBV7-9,TRBJ2-7
CASSPNVNGRETQYF,TGTGCCAGCAGCCCGAACGTGAACGGGAGAGAGACCCAGTACTTC,15,few,.,TRBV7-9,TRBJ2-5
CASSGLVTKNNSPLHF,TGTGCCAGCAGTGGATTGGTGACAAAAAATAATTCACCCCTCCACTTT,16,few,.,TRBV2,TRBJ1-6
CSVQPRVNGNSPLHF,TGCAGCGTGCAACCCCGGGTGAATGGTAATTCACCCCTCCACTTT,15,.,.,TRBV29-1,TRBJ1-6
CASSEQNQPQHF,TGTGCCAGCAGTGAACAGAATCAGCCCCAGCATTTT,12,once,.,TRBV6-1,TRBJ1-5
CASSMLAETQYF,TGTGCCAGTAGTATGCTAGCGGAGACCCAGTACTTC,12,.,.,TRBV19,TRBJ2-5
CSVQRGVYEQYF,TGCAGCGTCCAGCGGGGGGTTTACGAGCAGTACTTC,12,.,TRBD2,TRBV29-1,TRBJ2-7
CASSLGQGWGYTF,TGTGCCAGCAGCTTAGGACAGGGTTGGGGCTACACCTTC,13,few,TRBD1,TRBV7-8,TRBJ1-2
CASSSGQLNQPQHF,TGTGCCAGCAGCTCCGGACAGCTCAATCAGCCCCAGCATTTT,14,.,.,TRBV7-2,TRBJ1-5
CASSSRQGAEAFF,TGTGCCAGCAGTTCCCGACAGGGGGCTGAAGCTTTCTTT,13,.,TRBD1,TRBV6-5,TRBJ1-1
CASSVSTGIPDTQYF,TGTGCCAGCAGCGTATCAACGGGAATCCCAGATACGCAGTATTTT,15,.,.,TRBV9,TRBJ2-3
CASSRQGQETQYF,TGTGCCAGCAGCCGACAGGGCCAAGAGACCCAGTACTTC,13,.,TRBD1,TRBV7-3,TRBJ2-5
CSVGDLAGDRGDEQFF,TGCAGCGTGGGGGACCTAGCGGGGGACCGCGGGGATGAGCAGTTCTTC,16,.,TRBD2,TRBV29-1,TRBJ2-1
CSVDGTGGWNTEAFF,TGCAGCGTTGACGGGACAGGGGGCTGGAACACTGAAGCTTTCTTT,15,.,TRBD1,TRBV29-1,TRBJ1-1
CASSLPVDTGNTIYF,TGCGCCAGCAGCTTGCCGGTAGACACTGGAAACACCATATATTTT,15,few,.,TRBV5-1,TRBJ1-3
CASSVGQAGTEAFF,TGTGCCAGCAGCGTGGGACAGGCGGGGACTGAAGCTTTCTTT,14,.,TRBD1,TRBV9,TRBJ1-1
CASASGTIEFF,TGTGCTAGTGCCTCCGGGACAATCGAGTTCTTC,11,.,.,TRBV12-5,TRBJ2-1
CASSLQVNQPQHF,TGTGCCAGCAGCCTACAGGTAAATCAGCCCCAGCATTTT,13,.,.,TRBV28,TRBJ1-5
CSVEDGGLAGGSPDTQYF,TGCAGCGTTGAAGACGGGGGGTTAGCGGGGGGATCGCCAGATACGCAGTATTTT,18,.,TRBD2,TRBV29-1,TRBJ2-3
CASSQDPSGGPRHEQFF,TGTGCCAGCAGCCAAGATCCTAGCGGGGGCCCGCGACATGAGCAGTTCTTC,17,.,TRBD2,TRBV4-2,TRBJ2-1
CAINPNIASTDTQYF,TGTGCCATTAACCCAAATATAGCTAGCACAGATACGCAGTATTTT,15,.,.,TRBV10-3,TRBJ2-3
CATKGGNTEAFF,TGTGCCACCAAAGGGGGGAACACTGAAGCTTTCTTT,12,.,.,TRBV28,TRBJ1-1
CASSSSRSGNTIYF,TGTGCCAGCAGCTCCTCTCGCTCTGGAAACACCATATATTTT,14,.,.,TRBV7-3,TRBJ1-3
CASSSDSTTGELFF,TGCGCCAGCAGCTCGGACAGCACGACCGGGGAGCTGTTTTTT,14,.,.,TRBV5-1,TRBJ2-2
CASSHGTAYSPLHF,TGTGCCAGCAGCCATGGGACAGCGTATTCACCCCTCCACTTT,14,.,TRBD1,TRBV7-2,TRBJ1-6
CASSSDRGVNQPQHF,TGTGCCAGCAGCTCCGACAGGGGAGTCAATCAGCCCCAGCATTTT,15,.,TRBD1,TRBV5-4,TRBJ1-5
CATSRGREDEQYF,TGTGCCACCTCCAGAGGCAGGGAGGACGAGCAGTACTTC,13,few,.,TRBV10-3,TRBJ2-7
CASSMAGVGTTQYF,TGTGCCAGTAGTATGGCAGGGGTCGGGACGACCCAGTACTTC,14,.,.,TRBV19,TRBJ2-5
CASRPGRGGGNTIYF,TGTGCCAGCAGACCCGGGCGGGGGGGAGGAAACACCATATATTTT,15,.,.,TRBV7-2,TRBJ1-3
CASRPAEGSNYGYTF,TGCGCCAGCAGGCCCGCGGAGGGAAGCAACTATGGCTACACCTTC,15,few,.,TRBV5-1,TRBJ1-2
CASSPAQMNTEAFF,TGTGCCAGCTCACCAGCACAGATGAACACTGAAGCTTTCTTT,14,few,.,TRBV18,TRBJ1-1
CASSETTSGGGSDTQYF,TGTGCCAGCAGTGAAACGACTAGCGGGGGGGGGTCAGATACGCAGTATTTT,17,.,TRBD2,TRBV2,TRBJ2-3
CASSSPTGKSYGYTF,TGTGCCAGCAGCTCACCTACAGGGAAGTCCTATGGCTACACCTTC,15,.,.,TRBV11-2,TRBJ1-2